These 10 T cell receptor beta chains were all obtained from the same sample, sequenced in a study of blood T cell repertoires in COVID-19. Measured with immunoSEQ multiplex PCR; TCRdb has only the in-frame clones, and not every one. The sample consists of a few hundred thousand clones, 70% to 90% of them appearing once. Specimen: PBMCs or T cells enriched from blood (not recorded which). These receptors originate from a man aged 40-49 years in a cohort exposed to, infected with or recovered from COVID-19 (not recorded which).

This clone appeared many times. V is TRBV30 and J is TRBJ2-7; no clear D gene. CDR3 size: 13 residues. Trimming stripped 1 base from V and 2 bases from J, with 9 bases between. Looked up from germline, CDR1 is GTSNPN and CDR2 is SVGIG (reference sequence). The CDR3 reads CAWSGTEPYEQYF. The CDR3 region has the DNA TGTGCCTGGAGTGGCACAGAGCCCTACGAGCAGTACTTC.

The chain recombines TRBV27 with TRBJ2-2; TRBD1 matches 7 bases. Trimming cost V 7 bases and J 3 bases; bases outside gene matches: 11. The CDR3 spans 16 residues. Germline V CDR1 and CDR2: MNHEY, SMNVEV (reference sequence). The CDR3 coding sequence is TGTGCCAGCAAGTTAAGGGGGCAAAGGGACACCGGGGAGCTGTTTTTT. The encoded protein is CASKLRGQRDTGELFF.

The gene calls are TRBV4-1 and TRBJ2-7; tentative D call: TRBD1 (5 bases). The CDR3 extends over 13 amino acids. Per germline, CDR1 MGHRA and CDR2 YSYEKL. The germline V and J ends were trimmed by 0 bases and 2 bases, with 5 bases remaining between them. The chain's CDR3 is CASSQDRAYEQYF. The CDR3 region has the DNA TGCGCCAGCAGCCAAGACAGGGCCTACGAGCAGTACTTC.

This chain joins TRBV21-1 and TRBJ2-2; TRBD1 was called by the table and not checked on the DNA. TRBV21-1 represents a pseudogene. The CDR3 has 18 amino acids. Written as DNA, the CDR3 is TGTGCCAGCAGCCCGCGGGACAGGGTAGAGTTGAGAACCGGGGAGCTGTTTTTT. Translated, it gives CASSPRDRVELRTGELFF.

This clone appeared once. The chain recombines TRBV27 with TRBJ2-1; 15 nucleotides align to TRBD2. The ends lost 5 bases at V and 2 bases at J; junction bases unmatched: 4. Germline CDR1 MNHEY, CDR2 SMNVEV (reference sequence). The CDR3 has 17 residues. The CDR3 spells CASSEGLAGGTYNEQFF. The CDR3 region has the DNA TGTGCCAGCAGTGAGGGACTAGCGGGAGGAACCTACAATGAGCAGTTCTTC.

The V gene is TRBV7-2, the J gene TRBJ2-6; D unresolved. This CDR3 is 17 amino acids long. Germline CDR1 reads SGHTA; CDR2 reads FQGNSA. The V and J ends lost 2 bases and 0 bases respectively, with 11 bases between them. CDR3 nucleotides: TGTGCCAGCAGCTTAACTGGTGTTAGCTCTGGGGCCAACGTCCTGACTTTC. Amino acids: CASSLTGVSSGANVLTF.

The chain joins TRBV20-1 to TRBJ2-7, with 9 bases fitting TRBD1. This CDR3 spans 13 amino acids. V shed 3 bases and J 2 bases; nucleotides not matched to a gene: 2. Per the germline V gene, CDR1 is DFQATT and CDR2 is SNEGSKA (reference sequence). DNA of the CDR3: TGCAGTGCTAGTTGGGACAGGGCCTACGAGCAGTACTTC. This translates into CSASWDRAYEQYF.

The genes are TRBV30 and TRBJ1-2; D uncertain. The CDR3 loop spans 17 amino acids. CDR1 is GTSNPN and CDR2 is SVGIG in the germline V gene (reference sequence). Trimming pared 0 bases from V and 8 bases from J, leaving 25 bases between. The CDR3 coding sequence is TGTGCCTGGAGTGTAAGAGAGAGTCGTCGCGGGGATAGGGGCTACACCTTC. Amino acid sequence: CAWSVRESRRGDRGYTF.

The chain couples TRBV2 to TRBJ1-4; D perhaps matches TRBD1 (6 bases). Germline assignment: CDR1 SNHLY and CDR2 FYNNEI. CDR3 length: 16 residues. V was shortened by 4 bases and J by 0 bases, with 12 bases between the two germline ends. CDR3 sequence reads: CASSGGGSATNEKLFF. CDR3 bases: TGTGCCAGCAGTGGGGGGGGCTCGGCAACTAATGAAAAACTGTTTTTT.

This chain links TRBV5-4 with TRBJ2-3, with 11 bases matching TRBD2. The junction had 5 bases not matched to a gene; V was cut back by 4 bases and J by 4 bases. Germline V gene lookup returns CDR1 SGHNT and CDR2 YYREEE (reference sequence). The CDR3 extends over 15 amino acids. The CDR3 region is CASSPTSGMADTQYF. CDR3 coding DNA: TGTGCCAGCAGCCCGACTAGCGGGATGGCAGATACGCAGTATTTT.